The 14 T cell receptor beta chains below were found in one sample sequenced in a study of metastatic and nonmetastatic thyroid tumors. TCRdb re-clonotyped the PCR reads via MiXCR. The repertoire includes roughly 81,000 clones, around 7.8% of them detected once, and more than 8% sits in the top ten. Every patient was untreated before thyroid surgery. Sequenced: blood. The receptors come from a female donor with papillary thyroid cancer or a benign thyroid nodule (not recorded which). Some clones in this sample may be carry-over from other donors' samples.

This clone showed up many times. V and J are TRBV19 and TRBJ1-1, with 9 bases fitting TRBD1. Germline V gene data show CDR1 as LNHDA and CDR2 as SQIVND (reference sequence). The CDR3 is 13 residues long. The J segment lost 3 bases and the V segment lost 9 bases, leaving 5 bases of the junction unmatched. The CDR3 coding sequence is TGTGCCAGCCGGGACAGGGACTACACTGAAGCTTTCTTT. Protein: CASRDRDYTEAFF.

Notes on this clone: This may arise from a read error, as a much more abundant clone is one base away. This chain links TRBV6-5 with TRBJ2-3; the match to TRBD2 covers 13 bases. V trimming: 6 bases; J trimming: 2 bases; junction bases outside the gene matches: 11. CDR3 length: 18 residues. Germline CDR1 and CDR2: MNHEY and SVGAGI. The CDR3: CASRLWTSGGGDTDTQYF. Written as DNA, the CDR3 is TGTGCCAGCAGACTGTGGACTAGCGGGGGTGGGGACACAGATACGCAGTATTTT.

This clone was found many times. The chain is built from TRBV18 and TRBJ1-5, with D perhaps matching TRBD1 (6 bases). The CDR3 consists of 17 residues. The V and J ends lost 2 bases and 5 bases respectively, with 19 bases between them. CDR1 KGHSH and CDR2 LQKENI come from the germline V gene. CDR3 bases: TGTGCCAGCTCACCATTCCTCTCCGCAGGGGCACATCAGCCCCAGCATTTT. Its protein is CASSPFLSAGAHQPQHF. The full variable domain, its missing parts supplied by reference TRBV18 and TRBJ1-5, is NAGVMQNPRHLVRRRGQEARLRCSPMKGHSHVYWYRQLPEEGLKFMVYLQKENIIDESGMPKERFSAEFPKEGPSILRIQQVVRGDSAAYFCASSPFLSAGAHQPQHFGDGTRLSIL.

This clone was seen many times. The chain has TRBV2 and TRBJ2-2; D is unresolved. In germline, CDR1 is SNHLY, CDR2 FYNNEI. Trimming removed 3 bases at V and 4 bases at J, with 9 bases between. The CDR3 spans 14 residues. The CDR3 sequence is CASSDSPSTGELFF. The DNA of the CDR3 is TGTGCCAGCAGTGATTCCCCGAGCACCGGGGAGCTGTTTTTT. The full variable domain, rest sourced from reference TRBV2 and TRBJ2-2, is EPEVTQTPSHQVTQMGQEVILRCVPISNHLYFYWYRQILGQKVEFLVSFYNNEISEKSEIFDDQFSVERPDGSNFTLKIRSTKLEDSAMYFCASSDSPSTGELFFGEGSRLTVL.

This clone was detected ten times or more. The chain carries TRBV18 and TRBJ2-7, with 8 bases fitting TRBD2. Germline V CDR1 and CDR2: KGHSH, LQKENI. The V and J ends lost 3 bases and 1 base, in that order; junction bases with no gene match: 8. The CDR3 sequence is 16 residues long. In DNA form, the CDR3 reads TGTGCCAGCTCACCCCTCTCCCGGGGGGGGTCCTACGAGCAGTACTTC. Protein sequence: CASSPLSRGGSYEQYF.

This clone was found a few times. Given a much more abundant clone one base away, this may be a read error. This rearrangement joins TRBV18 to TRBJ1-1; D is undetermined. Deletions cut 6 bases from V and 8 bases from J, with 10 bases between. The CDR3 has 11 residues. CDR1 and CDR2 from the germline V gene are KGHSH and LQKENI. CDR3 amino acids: CASSRGVEAFF. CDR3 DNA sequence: TGTGCCAGCTCCCGAGGAGTGGAAGCTTTCTTT.

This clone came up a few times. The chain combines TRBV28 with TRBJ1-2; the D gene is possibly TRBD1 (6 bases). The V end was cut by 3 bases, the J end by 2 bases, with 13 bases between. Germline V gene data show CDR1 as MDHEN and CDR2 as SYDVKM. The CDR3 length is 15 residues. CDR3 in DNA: TGTGCCAGCAGTTTTCACGGACAGAGCAACTATGGCTACACCTTC. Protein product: CASSFHGQSNYGYTF.

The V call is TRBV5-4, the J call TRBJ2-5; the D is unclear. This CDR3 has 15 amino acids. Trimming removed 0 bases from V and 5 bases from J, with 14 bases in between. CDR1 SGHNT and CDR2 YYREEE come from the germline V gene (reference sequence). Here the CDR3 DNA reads TGTGCCAGCAGCTTGGTTGGCCAGGTTGGGGAGACCCAGTACTTC. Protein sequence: CASSLVGQVGETQYF.

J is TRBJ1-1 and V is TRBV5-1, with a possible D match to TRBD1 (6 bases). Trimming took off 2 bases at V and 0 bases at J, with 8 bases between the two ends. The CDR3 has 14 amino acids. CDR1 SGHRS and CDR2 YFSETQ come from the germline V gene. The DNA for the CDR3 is TGCGCCAGCAGCTTACAGGGCATGAACACTGAAGCTTTCTTT. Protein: CASSLQGMNTEAFF.

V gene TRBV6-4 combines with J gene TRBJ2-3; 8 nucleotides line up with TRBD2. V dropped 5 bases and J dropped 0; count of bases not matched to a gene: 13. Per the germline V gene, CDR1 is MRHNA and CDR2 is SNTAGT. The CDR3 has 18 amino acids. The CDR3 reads CASSSSSLSGGSTDTQYF. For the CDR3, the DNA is TGTGCCAGCAGTTCCTCCAGCTTGTCGGGGGGGAGCACAGATACGCAGTATTTT.

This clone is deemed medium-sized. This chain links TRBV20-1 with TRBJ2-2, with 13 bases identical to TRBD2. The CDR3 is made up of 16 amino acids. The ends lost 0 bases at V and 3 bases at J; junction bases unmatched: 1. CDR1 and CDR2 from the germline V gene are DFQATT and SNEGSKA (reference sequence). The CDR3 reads CSARDGLAGDTGELFF. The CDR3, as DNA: TGCAGTGCTAGAGATGGACTAGCGGGGGACACCGGGGAGCTGTTTTTT.

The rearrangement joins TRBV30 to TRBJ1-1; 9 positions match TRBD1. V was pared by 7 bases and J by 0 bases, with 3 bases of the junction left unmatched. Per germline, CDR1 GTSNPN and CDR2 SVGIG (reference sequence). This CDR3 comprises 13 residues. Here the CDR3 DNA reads TGTGCCTCCGGGACAGGGCTGAACACTGAAGCTTTCTTT. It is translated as CASGTGLNTEAFF.

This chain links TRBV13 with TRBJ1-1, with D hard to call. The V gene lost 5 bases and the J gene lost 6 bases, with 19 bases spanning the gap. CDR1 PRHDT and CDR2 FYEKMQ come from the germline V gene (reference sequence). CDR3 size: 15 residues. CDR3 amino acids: CASSPTPTRVSEAFF. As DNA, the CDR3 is TGTGCCAGCAGCCCCACACCAACCCGGGTCTCTGAAGCTTTCTTT.

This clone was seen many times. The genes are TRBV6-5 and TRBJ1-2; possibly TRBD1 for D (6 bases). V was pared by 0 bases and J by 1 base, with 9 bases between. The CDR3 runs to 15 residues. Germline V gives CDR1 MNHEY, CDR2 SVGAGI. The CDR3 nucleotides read TGTGCCAGCAGTTACTCGTTCAGGGGTAACTATGGCTACACCTTC. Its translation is CASSYSFRGNYGYTF.